This entry is about one T cell receptor (beta chain). Primers: 60 Vbeta forward and 13 Jbeta reverse. Assay used: immunoSEQ multiplex PCR; TCRdb lists only in-frame clones, some missing. The repertoire holds around 190,000 clones, with roughly 77% as singletons. There are 15 residues in the CDR3. From germline, CDR1 is SGHTA and CDR2 FQGNSA. Trimming took off 1 base at V and 1 base at J, with 10 bases between the two ends. These data belong to a study of cytomegalovirus exposure and HLA in healthy donors. Sequenced input: PBMCs. The clonotype was recovered from a woman aged 50 to 60 in good health and CMV-seronegative. The genes are TRBV7-2 and TRBJ1-2, with TRBD1 as a possible D gene (5 bases). The CDR3 nucleotides read TGTGCCAGCAGCTTAGGACAGAACCTTAACTATGGCTACACCTTC. It codes for CASSLGQNLNYGYTF.